This is a list of T cell receptor beta chains from one sample in a study of blood T cell repertoires in COVID-19. Repertoires were generated with immunoSEQ multiplex PCR, while TCRdb's copy carries only in-frame clones and drops some. The sample lists around 250,000 clones; 84% were seen once. The specimen was peripheral blood. The receptor set was obtained from a man between 45 and 60 years old with active or convalescent COVID-19. Each CDR3 is given with its conserved first and last residue.

CDR3 | J | V
CASSNWRGGGNQPQHF | TRBJ1-5 | TRBV5-8
CAISGEGQATDTQYF | TRBJ2-3 | TRBV10-3
CATSRDPNNEQFF | TRBJ2-1 | TRBV15
CASSSGGEQYF | TRBJ2-7 | TRBV5-1
CASNVQGSGANVLTF | TRBJ2-6 | TRBV19
CAWSGQARAGNTIYF | TRBJ1-3 | TRBV30
CASSGDYMNTEAFF | TRBJ1-1 | TRBV9
CAISGDRGLPEAFF | TRBJ1-1 | TRBV10-3
CASSLPSDTNEQFF | TRBJ2-1 | TRBV5-1
CASTYQGNNSPLHF | TRBJ1-6 | TRBV10-3
CASSQDKLLDAKNIQYF | TRBJ2-4 | TRBV4-1
CASSLGAYEQFF | TRBJ2-1 | TRBV14
CASSLSGRNTYEQYF | TRBJ2-7 | TRBV7-9
CASSRGQGFDEQFF | TRBJ2-1 | TRBV7-9
CASSLSGLAGDRDTYNEQFF | TRBJ2-1 | TRBV7-3
CASSFGTSSYEQYF | TRBJ2-7 | TRBV28
CASSQSGDYACYEQYF | TRBJ2-7 | TRBV23-1
CASSPLPGGGGTEAFF | TRBJ1-1 | TRBV19
CASSSQDSSNYGYTF | TRBJ1-2 | TRBV28
CASSPPLYEQYF | TRBJ2-7 | TRBV6-5
CASSFAQGSSYEQYF | TRBJ2-7 | TRBV7-2
CASSPSRDSYEQYF | TRBJ2-7 | TRBV6-5
CASSFQGYGEQYF | TRBJ2-7 | TRBV11-2
CASTLTGNTGELFF | TRBJ2-2 | TRBV7-8
CASSRDRGREQYF | TRBJ2-7 | TRBV3-1/TRBV3-2
CASSRRSHTGELFF | TRBJ2-2 | TRBV28
CARRGQGSNQPQHF | TRBJ1-5 | TRBV21-1
CASRNPDRTTGELFF | TRBJ2-2 | TRBV2
CATSRGANEQFF | TRBJ2-1 | TRBV24-1
CASSYRGLSSYEQYF | TRBJ2-7 | TRBV6-5
CASSLGRGTEAFF | TRBJ1-1 | TRBV12-3/TRBV12-4
CAISESGQGVGEQYF | TRBJ2-7 | TRBV10-3
CASSPPGNTGELFF | TRBJ2-2 | TRBV5-1
CAISEPGGSGGLNTGELFF | TRBJ2-2 | TRBV10-3
CASSQDGGTIYEQYF | TRBJ2-7 | TRBV4-1
CASSLGGHGYTF | TRBJ1-2 | TRBV7-9
CASSLNGQGARDTQYF | TRBJ2-3 | TRBV5-1
CASRNDRGTEAFF | TRBJ1-1 | TRBV5-6
CASSVDPSGGIQETQYF | TRBJ2-5 | TRBV9
CASSQEQGRAEAFF | TRBJ1-1 | TRBV14
CASSYGVAGITGELFF | TRBJ2-2 | TRBV6-5
CASRATGGAGRTEAFF | TRBJ1-1 | TRBV28
CASSVGTGVGQPQHF | TRBJ1-5 | TRBV9
CAPSDPGGGGSYEQYF | TRBJ2-7 | TRBV6-1
CATSVGQGAVTSNQPQHF | TRBJ1-5 | TRBV24-1
CASSTTLWGGTGAEAFF | TRBJ1-1 | TRBV19
CASSQGHGTPGELFF | TRBJ2-2 | TRBV4-2
CSVGVKTFNEQFF | TRBJ2-1 | TRBV29-1
CASGLEANTEAFF | TRBJ1-1 | TRBV12-5
CASRQGQITDTQYF | TRBJ2-3 | TRBV5-1
CASSQWTGHNEQFF | TRBJ2-1 | TRBV3-1/TRBV3-2
CASSSDTPRDIQYF | TRBJ2-4 | TRBV5-1
CASSLDHRGYGNTIYF | TRBJ1-3 | TRBV7-8
CASSPGGNQPQHF | TRBJ1-5 | TRBV2
CASSQVPGIEQYF | TRBJ2-7 | TRBV3-1/TRBV3-2
CASSPGQSYEQYF | TRBJ2-7 | TRBV12-3/TRBV12-4
CSASGAGGSYNSPLHF | TRBJ1-6 | TRBV20-1
CASSLVWPYNEQFF | TRBJ2-1 | TRBV7-2
CASSLRTGEINEQFF | TRBJ2-1 | TRBV11-3